The text below deals with one T cell receptor beta chain. With 3 bases removed from V and 7 bases from J, the gap between germline ends came to 10 bases. Germline CDR1 is MNHEY and CDR2 is SVGAGI. This CDR3 region has 14 residues. The sample originates from a study of blood T cell repertoires in COVID-19. Study details: Sites in the United States, Italy and Spain provided acute and convalescent COVID-19 samples. Sample material is recorded as cDNA or gDNA derived from T cells, B-cell-depleted T cells, or PBMCs.

Under the authors' procedure: Reference gene primers were amplified, and this amplification served to estimate nucleated cell counts. The table came from immunoSEQ multiplex PCR; TCRdb's copy has only in-frame clones and leaves some out. Clone size and the V and J calls come from that table; the DNA yielded D and trimming. The sample has a few hundred thousand clones, 86% seen once. The V and J genes are TRBV6-5 and TRBJ1-6, with D perhaps TRBD1 (6 bases). What was sequenced was peripheral blood. The TCR comes from a man between 18 and 35 years old with active or convalescent COVID-19. The CDR3 loop reads CASSYQGWNSPLHF. DNA for the CDR3: TGTGCCAGCAGTTATCAGGGGTGGAATTCACCCCTCCACTTT.